This TCR beta chain was recovered during a study of T-cell reconstitution after alpha-beta-depleted transplantation in children (dated by TCRdb to about 2016). For the wider study: Using TCR repertoire profiling, the study followed T-cell immune reconstitution in a quantitative way in children after TCRalphabeta/CD19-depleted allogeneic hematopoietic cell transplantation.

Library preparation used PCR. The instrument given in TCRdb is Illumina HiSeq 2500. Molecular barcoding was employed in the preparation of TCR libraries, with unique molecular identifiers being used to normalize TCRbeta repertoire quantification. The raw public reads went through TCRdb reprocessing: fastp at Q25, MiXCR clone calling, in-frame beta chains kept. For every CDR3 protein sequence, its rows merge into one entry that carries the most common genes and DNA. This sample lists around 400,000 distinct CDR3 sequences; 9.5% to 13% were detected once. Roughly 5.5% of the sample is held by the ten biggest clonotypes. Many counts were recorded for this clonotype. The antigen this receptor binds is unknown. Base-call qualities are not available, and no considerably larger clone is one nucleotide away. The CDR3 starts with the cysteine, ends with the phenylalanine, and has 14 residues. Only the CDR3 part of the read is kept: 42 bases, read in frame from the first base. Looking up the germline V gene yields CDR1 SGHTS and CDR2 YDEGEE. Clipping removes 6 bases from V and 4 bases from J, with 3 as the unmatched junction base count.

Source: PBMCs from the stem cell graft donor, taken from the stem cell graft. The receptor comes from a human donor who donated a stem cell graft to a child with acute myeloid leukemia. The chain couples TRBV5-8 to TRBJ2-3; 12 bases in the junction line up with TRBD2. The encoded CDR3 is CASIRTSGADTQYF. The DNA sequence is as follows: TGTGCCAGCATACGGACTAGCGGGGCAGATACGCAGTATTTT. Supplemented by the reference TRBV5-8 and TRBJ2-3 proteins around the CDR3, the complete variable domain is EAGVTQSPTHLIKTRGQQATLRCSPISGHTSVYWYQQALGLGLQFLLWYDEGEERNRGNFPPRFSGRQFPNYSSELNVNALELEDSALYLCASIRTSGADTQYFGPGTRLTVL.